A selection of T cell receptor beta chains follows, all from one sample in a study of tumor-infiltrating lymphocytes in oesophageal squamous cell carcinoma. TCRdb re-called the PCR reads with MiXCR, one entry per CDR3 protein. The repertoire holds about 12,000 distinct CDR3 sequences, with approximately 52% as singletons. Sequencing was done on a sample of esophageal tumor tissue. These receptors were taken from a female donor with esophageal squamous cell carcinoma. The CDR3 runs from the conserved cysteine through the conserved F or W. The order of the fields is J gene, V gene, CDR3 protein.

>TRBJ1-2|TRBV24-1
CATSDPGQGAFIGYTF
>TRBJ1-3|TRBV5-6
CASSSSPLIGNTIYF
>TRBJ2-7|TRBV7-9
CASSLDGTGLSEQYF
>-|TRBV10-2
CATGTGPSTEAFF
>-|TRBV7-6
CASSLSVLVGGDEQFF
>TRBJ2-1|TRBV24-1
CATSDLEAVSNEQFF
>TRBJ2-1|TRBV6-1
CASSQRTTGNYNEQFF
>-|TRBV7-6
CASSLGKTVYNEQFF
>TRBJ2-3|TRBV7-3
CASSISGTKADTQYF
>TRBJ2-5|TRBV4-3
CASSPGDDPRETQYF
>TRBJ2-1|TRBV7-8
CASSLESASYNEQFF
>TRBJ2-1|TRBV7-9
CASSLGGTSNEQFF
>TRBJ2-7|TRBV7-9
CASSLVRSFRREGIYEQYF
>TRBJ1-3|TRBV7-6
CASSLSVSSGNTIYF
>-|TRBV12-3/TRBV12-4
CASSSLIAGAGYEQFF
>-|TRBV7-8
CASSLVGGGSEQFF
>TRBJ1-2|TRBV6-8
CASRTGPSAYGYTF
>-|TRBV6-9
CASPGWDRGGNEQFF
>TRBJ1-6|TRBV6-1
CASSEAGQGARSSYNSPLHF
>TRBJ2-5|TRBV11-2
CASSSGQGQETQYF
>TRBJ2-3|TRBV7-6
CASSFRGNTDTQYF
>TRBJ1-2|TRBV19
CASTLRTGSDGYTF
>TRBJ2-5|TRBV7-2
CASSLAGTSGQETQYF
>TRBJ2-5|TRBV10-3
CAIIPDYYEQYF
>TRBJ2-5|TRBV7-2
CASSWRVAGGGETQYF
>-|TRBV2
CASSEKGVSPGETQYF
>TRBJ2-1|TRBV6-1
CASSALIEQFF
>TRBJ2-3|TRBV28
CASSFLAGTDTQYF
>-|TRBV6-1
CASSLLSGTHYEQYF
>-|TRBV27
CASSWKLSGQFYEQYF
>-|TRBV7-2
CASRPTAGGYNEQFF
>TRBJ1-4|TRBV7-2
CASNKEGVNGEKLFF
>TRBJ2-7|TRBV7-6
CASSFRQGKTYEQYF
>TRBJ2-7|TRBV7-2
CASSPYYEQYF
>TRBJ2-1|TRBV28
CASSYPGQGGLRYRQFF
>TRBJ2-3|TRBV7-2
CASSPSVGGGYTQYF
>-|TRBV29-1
CSVERGGYEQYF
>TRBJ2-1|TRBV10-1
CASSVVAGFYNEQFF
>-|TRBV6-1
CASSEGFLAGGPRETQYF
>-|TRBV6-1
CASSYDRGPYEQYF
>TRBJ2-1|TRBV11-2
CASSHRVGEQFF
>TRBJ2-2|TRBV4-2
CASSQDYTGGPTGELFF
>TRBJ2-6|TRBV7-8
CASSLRGLDFSGANVLTF
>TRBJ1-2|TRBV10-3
CAISMDRVEGYTF
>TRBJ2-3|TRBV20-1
CSAPTSGITDTQYF
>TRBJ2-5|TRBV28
CASVGSGETQYF
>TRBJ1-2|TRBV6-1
CASTPGRGASGYTF
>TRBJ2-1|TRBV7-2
CASSFTSGSGNEQFF
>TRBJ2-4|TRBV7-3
CASSFKSGLAGNNEQYF
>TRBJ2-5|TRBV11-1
CASSPNPGVAGVETQYF